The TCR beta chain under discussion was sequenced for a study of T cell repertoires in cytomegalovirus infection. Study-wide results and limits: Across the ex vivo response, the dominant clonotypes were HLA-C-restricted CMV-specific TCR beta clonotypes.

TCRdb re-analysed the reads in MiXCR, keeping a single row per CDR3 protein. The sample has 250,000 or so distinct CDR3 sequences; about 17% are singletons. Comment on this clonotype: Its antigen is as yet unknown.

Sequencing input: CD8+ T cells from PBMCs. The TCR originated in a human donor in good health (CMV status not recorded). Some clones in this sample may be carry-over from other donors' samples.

CDR3 nucleotide sequence: TGTGCCAGCAGTTTATACGGGGGCGCGGGAGGGACCGGGGAGCTGTTTTTT. Protein product: CASSLYGGAGGTGELFF. The J gene is TRBJ2-2, the V gene TRBV28; 9 nucleotides align to TRBD2. The V gene end was trimmed by 1 base and the J gene end by 5 bases; junction bases not matched to a gene: 8. The CDR3 contains 17 residues. Germline V gene lookup returns CDR1 MDHEN and CDR2 SYDVKM.